The sequence of this TCR beta chain was determined in a study of blood T cells in healthy people across ages. Germline CDR1 reads SEHNR; CDR2 reads FQNEAQ (reference sequence). CDR3 length: 14 amino acids. The V end was cut by 5 bases, the J end by 3 bases, with 10 bases between. The authors ran a second PCR of roughly 6 to 12 cycles using a sample-barcoded 5' primer and a J-beta primer mix. MiXCR, run by TCRdb on the 5' RACE reads, gives a single entry per CDR3 protein. The sample has over a million distinct CDR3 sequences, more than 40% seen once. Study conclusions and caveats: Versus aged donors, long-lived donors had higher diversity and more naive CD4+ cells.

Comments on this clonotype: Its antigen remains unidentified.

This chain links TRBV7-9 with TRBJ1-4; D not resolved. Sequences were obtained from blood. The sequence came from an older woman in good health. CDR3 sequence: CASSPFTANEKLFF. The CDR3 DNA is TGTGCCAGCAGCCCCTTTACAGCTAATGAAAAACTGTTTTTT.